These T cell receptor beta chains were read from a single sample in a study of blood T cell repertoires in COVID-19. Assay used: immunoSEQ multiplex PCR; TCRdb lists only in-frame clones, some missing. Altogether approximately 61,000 clones are present, almost 90% being singletons, with the ten largest covering about 18%. The sequencing input was peripheral blood. The receptors shown here come from a woman older than 75 with active COVID-19. Each CDR3 is given with its conserved first and last residue. The D gene is left open where the match is weak. Size tells how often a clone was seen (once, few, many) or the class of an expanded clone, and some rows leave it out.

V gene: TRBV15; CDR3 length: 15; clone size: .; D gene: .; J gene: TRBJ2-5; CDR3 protein: CATSRDQGRRETQYF; CDR3 DNA: TGTGCCACCAGCAGAGATCAGGGCAGGCGGGAGACCCAGTACTTC
V gene: TRBV16; CDR3 length: 16; clone size: .; D gene: TRBD2; J gene: TRBJ2-1; CDR3 protein: CASSPLAGGPDNEQFF; CDR3 DNA: TGTGCCAGCAGCCCCTTAGCGGGGGGGCCGGACAATGAGCAGTTCTTC
V gene: TRBV6-5; CDR3 length: 15; clone size: .; D gene: TRBD2; J gene: TRBJ2-7; CDR3 protein: CASSYTIGGSYEQYF; CDR3 DNA: TGTGCCAGCAGTTACACGATCGGGGGGTCCTACGAGCAGTACTTC
V gene: TRBV9; CDR3 length: 16; clone size: .; D gene: TRBD2; J gene: TRBJ2-1; CDR3 protein: CASSVSTSGAYNEQFF; CDR3 DNA: TGTGCCAGCAGCGTCTCGACTAGCGGGGCTTACAATGAGCAGTTCTTC
V gene: TRBV5-1; CDR3 length: 16; clone size: .; D gene: TRBD1; J gene: TRBJ2-4; CDR3 protein: CASSLGDRAGKNIQYF; CDR3 DNA: TGCGCCAGCAGCTTGGGGGACAGGGCTGGGAAAAACATTCAGTACTTC
V gene: TRBV6-1; CDR3 length: 16; clone size: .; D gene: TRBD2; J gene: TRBJ2-5; CDR3 protein: CASSEAPGGGQETQYF; CDR3 DNA: TGTGCCAGCAGTGAAGCGCCGGGGGGGGGCCAGGAGACCCAGTACTTC
V gene: TRBV9; CDR3 length: 16; clone size: .; D gene: .; J gene: TRBJ2-1; CDR3 protein: CASSVEGRGSYNEQFF; CDR3 DNA: TGTGCCAGCAGCGTAGAGGGCAGGGGCTCCTACAATGAGCAGTTCTTC
V gene: TRBV19; CDR3 length: 14; clone size: .; D gene: .; J gene: TRBJ1-1; CDR3 protein: CASLKDRLNTEAFF; CDR3 DNA: TGTGCCAGTTTGAAAGACAGGCTGAACACTGAAGCTTTCTTT
V gene: TRBV7-2; CDR3 length: 15; clone size: .; D gene: TRBD1; J gene: TRBJ2-7; CDR3 protein: CASSPRPGTGHEQYF; CDR3 DNA: TGTGCCAGCAGCCCCCGGCCGGGGACAGGGCACGAGCAGTACTTC
V gene: TRBV9; CDR3 length: 17; clone size: .; D gene: .; J gene: TRBJ1-3; CDR3 protein: CASSEGPGTLSGNTIYF; CDR3 DNA: TGTGCCAGCAGCGAGGGCCCGGGGACACTCTCTGGAAACACCATATATTTT
V gene: TRBV11-1; CDR3 length: 15; clone size: .; D gene: TRBD2; J gene: TRBJ2-3; CDR3 protein: CASVPSGGVADTQYF; CDR3 DNA: TGTGCCAGCGTTCCAAGCGGGGGGGTTGCAGATACGCAGTATTTT
V gene: TRBV18; CDR3 length: 14; clone size: few; D gene: TRBD1; J gene: TRBJ2-1; CDR3 protein: CASSRGQGGNEQFF; CDR3 DNA: TGTGCCAGCTCTCGCGGACAGGGTGGTAATGAGCAGTTCTTC
V gene: TRBV3-1/TRBV3-2; CDR3 length: 13; clone size: .; D gene: .; J gene: TRBJ1-1; CDR3 protein: CASSPSPGVRGFF; CDR3 DNA: TGTGCCAGCAGCCCGAGCCCGGGGGTAAGAGGTTTCTTT
V gene: TRBV5-4; CDR3 length: 14; clone size: .; D gene: TRBD1; J gene: TRBJ2-7; CDR3 protein: CASTNRQGADEQYF; CDR3 DNA: TGTGCCAGCACTAACCGACAGGGGGCCGACGAGCAGTACTTC
V gene: TRBV5-1; CDR3 length: 14; clone size: .; D gene: .; J gene: TRBJ2-7; CDR3 protein: CASSLGATWDEQYF; CDR3 DNA: TGCGCCAGCAGCTTGGGGGCTACCTGGGACGAGCAGTACTTC
V gene: TRBV4-3; CDR3 length: 15; clone size: .; D gene: TRBD1; J gene: TRBJ2-1; CDR3 protein: CASSIGGTGLNEQFF; CDR3 DNA: TGCGCCAGCAGCATTGGAGGGACAGGGCTCAATGAGCAGTTCTTC
V gene: TRBV6-6; CDR3 length: 15; clone size: .; D gene: TRBD1; J gene: TRBJ1-2; CDR3 protein: CASKDPGQGSDGYTF; CDR3 DNA: TGTGCCAGCAAAGACCCGGGACAGGGTTCGGATGGCTACACCTTC
V gene: TRBV7-9; CDR3 length: 16; clone size: .; D gene: .; J gene: TRBJ2-2; CDR3 protein: CASSLKAPISTGELFF; CDR3 DNA: TGTGCCAGCAGCTTAAAAGCGCCGATTAGTACCGGGGAGCTGTTTTTT
V gene: TRBV7-2; CDR3 length: 16; clone size: .; D gene: .; J gene: TRBJ2-7; CDR3 protein: CASSSLGAGNPYEQYF; CDR3 DNA: TGTGCCAGCAGCAGCCTAGGGGCAGGGAATCCCTACGAGCAGTACTTC
V gene: TRBV6-6; CDR3 length: 13; clone size: .; D gene: .; J gene: TRBJ1-6; CDR3 protein: CASMMLGGSPLHF; CDR3 DNA: TGTGCCAGCATGATGTTAGGAGGTTCACCCCTCCACTTT
V gene: TRBV7-2; CDR3 length: 14; clone size: .; D gene: TRBD2; J gene: TRBJ2-1; CDR3 protein: CASSPTAGGNEQFF; CDR3 DNA: TGTGCCAGCAGCCCAACAGCGGGAGGGAATGAGCAGTTCTTC
V gene: TRBV4-2; CDR3 length: 14; clone size: .; D gene: .; J gene: TRBJ2-7; CDR3 protein: CASSQADSSYEQYF; CDR3 DNA: TGTGCCAGCAGCCAAGCTGACAGCTCCTACGAGCAGTACTTC
V gene: TRBV6-1; CDR3 length: 14; clone size: .; D gene: .; J gene: TRBJ1-3; CDR3 protein: CASSERGTGNTIYF; CDR3 DNA: TGTGCCAGCAGTGAACGAGGGACTGGAAACACCATATATTTT
V gene: TRBV28; CDR3 length: 16; clone size: few; D gene: .; J gene: TRBJ1-2; CDR3 protein: CASSLSGDRWGYGYTF; CDR3 DNA: TGTGCCAGCAGTTTATCCGGAGACAGGTGGGGCTATGGCTACACCTTC
V gene: TRBV18; CDR3 length: 14; clone size: few; D gene: TRBD2; J gene: TRBJ2-7; CDR3 protein: CASSPTSGGPEQYF; CDR3 DNA: TGTGCCAGCTCACCTACTAGCGGGGGACCCGAGCAGTACTTC
V gene: TRBV11-2; CDR3 length: 17; clone size: .; D gene: TRBD2; J gene: TRBJ2-1; CDR3 protein: CASSPQARLAGFGEQFF; CDR3 DNA: TGTGCCAGCAGCCCTCAGGCCCGACTAGCGGGATTCGGTGAGCAGTTCTTC
V gene: TRBV7-9; CDR3 length: 16; clone size: .; D gene: TRBD2; J gene: TRBJ2-7; CDR3 protein: CASSPEWASGDHEQYF; CDR3 DNA: TGTGCCAGCAGCCCAGAGTGGGCTAGCGGGGACCACGAGCAGTACTTC
V gene: TRBV7-9; CDR3 length: 14; clone size: once; D gene: .; J gene: TRBJ1-1; CDR3 protein: CASSLVEMNTEAFF; CDR3 DNA: TGTGCCAGCAGCTTAGTGGAGATGAACACTGAAGCTTTCTTT
V gene: TRBV18; CDR3 length: 16; clone size: .; D gene: TRBD1; J gene: TRBJ2-2; CDR3 protein: CASSQDRGPGTGELFF; CDR3 DNA: TGTGCCAGCTCACAGGACAGGGGGCCGGGCACCGGGGAGCTGTTTTTT
V gene: TRBV5-5; CDR3 length: 16; clone size: few; D gene: TRBD1; J gene: TRBJ1-5; CDR3 protein: CASSLSTGGKGQPQHF; CDR3 DNA: TGTGCCAGCAGCCTATCGACAGGGGGTAAGGGTCAGCCCCAGCATTTT
V gene: TRBV10-3; CDR3 length: 16; clone size: .; D gene: .; J gene: TRBJ2-6; CDR3 protein: CAISASGFTGANVLTF; CDR3 DNA: TGTGCCATCAGTGCGAGCGGGTTTACTGGGGCCAACGTCCTGACTTTC
V gene: TRBV10-3; CDR3 length: 14; clone size: once; D gene: TRBD1; J gene: TRBJ2-7; CDR3 protein: CAIMSLTGTYEQYF; CDR3 DNA: TGTGCCATCATGTCTCTGACAGGGACCTACGAGCAGTACTTC
V gene: TRBV4-2; CDR3 length: 12; clone size: .; D gene: TRBD1; J gene: TRBJ1-4; CDR3 protein: CASSRGREKLFF; CDR3 DNA: TGTGCCAGCTCCAGGGGGCGTGAAAAACTGTTTTTT
V gene: TRBV28; CDR3 length: 14; clone size: few; D gene: TRBD1; J gene: TRBJ1-1; CDR3 protein: CASSEGTGNSEAFF; CDR3 DNA: TGTGCCAGCAGCGAAGGGACAGGGAACAGTGAAGCTTTCTTT
V gene: TRBV28; CDR3 length: 13; clone size: .; D gene: TRBD1; J gene: TRBJ1-2; CDR3 protein: CASTLGQGYGYTF; CDR3 DNA: TGTGCCAGCACCCTCGGACAGGGCTATGGCTACACCTTC
V gene: TRBV7-2; CDR3 length: 16; clone size: .; D gene: .; J gene: TRBJ2-5; CDR3 protein: CASTRGATIIQETQYF; CDR3 DNA: TGTGCCAGCACCCGGGGGGCCACAATAATCCAAGAGACCCAGTACTTC
V gene: TRBV28; CDR3 length: 14; clone size: .; D gene: .; J gene: TRBJ2-7; CDR3 protein: CASSLMAGSYEQYF; CDR3 DNA: TGTGCCAGCAGTTTAATGGCAGGCTCCTACGAGCAGTACTTC